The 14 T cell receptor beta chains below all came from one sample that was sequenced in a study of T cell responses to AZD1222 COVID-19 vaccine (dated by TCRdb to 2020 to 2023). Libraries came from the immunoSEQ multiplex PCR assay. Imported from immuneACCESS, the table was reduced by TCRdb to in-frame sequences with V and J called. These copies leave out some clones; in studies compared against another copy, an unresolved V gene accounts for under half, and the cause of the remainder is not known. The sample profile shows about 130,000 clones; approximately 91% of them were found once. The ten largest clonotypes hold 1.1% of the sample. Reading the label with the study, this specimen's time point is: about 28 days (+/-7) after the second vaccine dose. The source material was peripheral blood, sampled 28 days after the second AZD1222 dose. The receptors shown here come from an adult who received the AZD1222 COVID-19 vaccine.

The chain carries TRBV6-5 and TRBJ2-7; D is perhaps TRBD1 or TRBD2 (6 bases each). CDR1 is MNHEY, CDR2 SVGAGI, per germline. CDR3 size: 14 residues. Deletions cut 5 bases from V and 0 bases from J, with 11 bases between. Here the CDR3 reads CASSQGTYSYEQYF. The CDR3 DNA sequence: TGTGCCAGCAGTCAGGGGACTTACTCCTACGAGCAGTACTTC.

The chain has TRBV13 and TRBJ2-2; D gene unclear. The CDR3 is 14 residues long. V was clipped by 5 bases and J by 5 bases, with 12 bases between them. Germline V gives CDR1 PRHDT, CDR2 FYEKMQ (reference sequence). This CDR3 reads CASSLRTWTGELFF. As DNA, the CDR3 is TGTGCCAGCAGCCTACGAACATGGACCGGGGAGCTGTTTTTT. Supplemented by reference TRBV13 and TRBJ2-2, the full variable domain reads AAGVIQSPRHLIKEKRETATLKCYPIPRHDTVYWYQQGPGQDPQFLISFYEKMQSDKGSIPDRFSAQQFSDYHSELNMSSLELGDSALYFCASSLRTWTGELFFGEGSRLTVL.

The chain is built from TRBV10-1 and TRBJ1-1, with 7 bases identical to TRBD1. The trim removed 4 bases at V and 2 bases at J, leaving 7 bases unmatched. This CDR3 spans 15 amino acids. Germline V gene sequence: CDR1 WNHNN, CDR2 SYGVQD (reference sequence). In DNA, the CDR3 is TGCGCCAGCAGTGGCCCCGACAGGGCCAACACTGAAGCTTTCTTT. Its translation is CASSGPDRANTEAFF.

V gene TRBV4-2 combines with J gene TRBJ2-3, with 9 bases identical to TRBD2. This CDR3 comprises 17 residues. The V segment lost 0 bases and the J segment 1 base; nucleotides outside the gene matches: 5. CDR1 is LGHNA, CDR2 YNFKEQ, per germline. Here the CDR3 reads CASSQDLGGRGTDTQYF. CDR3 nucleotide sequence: TGTGCCAGCAGCCAAGATCTGGGCGGGAGGGGCACAGATACGCAGTATTTT.

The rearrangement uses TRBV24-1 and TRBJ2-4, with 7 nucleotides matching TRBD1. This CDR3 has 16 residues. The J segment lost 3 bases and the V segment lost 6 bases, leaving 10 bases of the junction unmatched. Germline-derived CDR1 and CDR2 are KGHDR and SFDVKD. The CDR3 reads CATSPFGRDSKNIQYF. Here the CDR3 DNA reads TGTGCCACCAGTCCATTTGGACGGGACAGCAAAAACATTCAGTACTTC.

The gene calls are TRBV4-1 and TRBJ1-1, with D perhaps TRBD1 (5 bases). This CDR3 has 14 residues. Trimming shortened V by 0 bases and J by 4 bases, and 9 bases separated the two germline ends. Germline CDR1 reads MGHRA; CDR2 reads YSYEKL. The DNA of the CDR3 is TGCGCCAGCAGCCAAGAAGCCCAGGGCACTGAAGCTTTCTTT. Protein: CASSQEAQGTEAFF.

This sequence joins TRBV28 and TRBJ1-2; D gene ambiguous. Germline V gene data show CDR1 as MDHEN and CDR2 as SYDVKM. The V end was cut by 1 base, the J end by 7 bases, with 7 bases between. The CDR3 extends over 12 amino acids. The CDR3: CASSLSSVGYTF. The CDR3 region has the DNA TGTGCCAGCAGTTTATCCAGTGTTGGCTACACCTTC.

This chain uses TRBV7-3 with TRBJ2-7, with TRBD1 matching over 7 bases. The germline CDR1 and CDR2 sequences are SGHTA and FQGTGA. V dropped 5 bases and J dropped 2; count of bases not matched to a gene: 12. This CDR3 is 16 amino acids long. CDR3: CASSRSGTATPYEQYF. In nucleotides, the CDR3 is TGTGCCAGCAGCCGATCCGGGACAGCCACCCCCTACGAGCAGTACTTC.

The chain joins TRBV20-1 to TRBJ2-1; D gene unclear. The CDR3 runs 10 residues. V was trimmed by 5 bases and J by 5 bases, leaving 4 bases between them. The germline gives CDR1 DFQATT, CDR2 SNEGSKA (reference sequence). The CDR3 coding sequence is TGCAGTGCTTTAAACAATGAGCAGTTCTTC. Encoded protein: CSALNNEQFF.

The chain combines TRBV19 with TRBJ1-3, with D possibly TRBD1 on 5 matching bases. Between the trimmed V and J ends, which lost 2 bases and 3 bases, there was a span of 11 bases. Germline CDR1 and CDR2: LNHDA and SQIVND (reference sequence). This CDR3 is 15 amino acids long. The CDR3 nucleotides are TGTGCCAGTAGTATAACAGGAATCGGTGGAAACACCATATATTTT. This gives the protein CASSITGIGGNTIYF.

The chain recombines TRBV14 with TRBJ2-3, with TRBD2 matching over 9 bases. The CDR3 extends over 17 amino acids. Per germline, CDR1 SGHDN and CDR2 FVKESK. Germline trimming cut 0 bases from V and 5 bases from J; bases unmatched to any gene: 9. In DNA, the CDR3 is TGTGCCAGCAGCCAAGAGATCCCAGCGGGAGGCGTAGATACGCAGTATTTT. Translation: CASSQEIPAGGVDTQYF. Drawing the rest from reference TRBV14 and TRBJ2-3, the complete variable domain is EAGVTQFPSHSVIEKGQTVTLRCDPISGHDNLYWYRRVMGKEIKFLLHFVKESKQDESGMPNNRFLAERTGGTYSTLKVQPAELEDSGVYFCASSQEIPAGGVDTQYFGPGTRLTVL.

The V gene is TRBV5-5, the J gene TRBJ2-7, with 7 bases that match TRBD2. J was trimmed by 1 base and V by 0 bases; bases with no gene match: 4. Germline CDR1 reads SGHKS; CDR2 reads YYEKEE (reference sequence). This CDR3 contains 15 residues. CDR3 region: CASSLGAGDSYEQYF. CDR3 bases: TGTGCCAGCAGCTTGGGGGCGGGAGATTCCTACGAGCAGTACTTC.

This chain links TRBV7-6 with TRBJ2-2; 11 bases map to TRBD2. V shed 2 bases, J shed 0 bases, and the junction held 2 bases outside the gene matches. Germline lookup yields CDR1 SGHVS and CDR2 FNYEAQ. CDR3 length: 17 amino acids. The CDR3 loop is CASSLKLAGANTGELFF. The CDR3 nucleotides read TGTGCCAGCAGCTTAAAACTAGCGGGAGCGAACACCGGGGAGCTGTTTTTT.

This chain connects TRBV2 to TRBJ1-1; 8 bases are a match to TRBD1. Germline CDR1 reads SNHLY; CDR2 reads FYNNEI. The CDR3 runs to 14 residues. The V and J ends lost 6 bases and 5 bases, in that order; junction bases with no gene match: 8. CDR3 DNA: TGTGCCAGCAGCCAGACAGGGGCGGGGACTGAAGCTTTCTTT. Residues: CASSQTGAGTEAFF.